The present entry profiles one T cell receptor (beta chain) with its context. The antigen is unknown. Sequenced by immunoSEQ multiplex PCR; TCRdb stores in-frame clones only, minus some. The table lists 85,000 to 130,000 clones, almost 90% of them singletons, with about 4.9% in the top ten. The sample originates from a study of T cell responses to AZD1222 COVID-19 vaccine. The ends were cut back, 0 bases at V and 2 bases at J, with 11 bases in the middle. Germline V gene sequence: CDR1 SGHDN, CDR2 FVKESK. The CDR3 consists of 15 residues. Study findings and constraints: Variant regions that are unmutated are reportedly the target of nearly half of spike-specific TCRs.

The origin of this receptor is an adult in good health. The sequencing used peripheral blood, collected on day 0 of AZD1222 vaccination. The V and J genes are TRBV14 and TRBJ2-7, with D possibly matching TRBD1 (6 bases). For the CDR3, the DNA is TGTGCCAGCAGCCAAGATCACGGACAGACCTACGAGCAGTACTTC. It codes for CASSQDHGQTYEQYF.